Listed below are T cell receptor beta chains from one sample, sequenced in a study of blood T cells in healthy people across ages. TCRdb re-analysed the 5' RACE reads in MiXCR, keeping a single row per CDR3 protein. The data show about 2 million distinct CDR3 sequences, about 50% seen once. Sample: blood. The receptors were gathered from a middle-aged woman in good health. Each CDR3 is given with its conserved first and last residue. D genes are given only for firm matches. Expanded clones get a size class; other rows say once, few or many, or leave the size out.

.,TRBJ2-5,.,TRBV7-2,TGTGCCAGCAGCCCAGGGGTCTTAGTTGGGGGCCAGTACTTC,CASSPGVLVGGQYF
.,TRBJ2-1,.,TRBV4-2,TGTGCCAGCAGCCAAGAGGGGAGTCGCAATGAGCAGTTCTTC,CASSQEGSRNEQFF
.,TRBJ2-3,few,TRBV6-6,TGTGCCAGCAGTTTTTACGGGCAGGGCACAGATACGCAGTATTTT,CASSFYGQGTDTQYF
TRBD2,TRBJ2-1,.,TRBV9,TGTGCCAGCAGCGTAGATCGTCTAGCGGTTAATGAGCAGTTCTTC,CASSVDRLAVNEQFF
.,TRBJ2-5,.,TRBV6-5,TGTGCCAGCAATAAACGTCGGGACGTGATGGGGACCCAGTACTTC,CASNKRRDVMGTQYF
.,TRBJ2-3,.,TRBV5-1,TGCGCCAGCAGCTTGGCCAATCAGGGAGATACGCAGTATTTT,CASSLANQGDTQYF
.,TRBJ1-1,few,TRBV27,TGTGCCAGCAGTTTATTGAGGTCCACTGAAGCTTTCTTT,CASSLLRSTEAFF
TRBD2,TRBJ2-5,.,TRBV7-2,TGTGCCAGCAGCAACCCCGGACTAGAGCTGACCCAGTACTTC,CASSNPGLELTQYF
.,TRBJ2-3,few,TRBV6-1,TGTGCCAGCAGTAAATACGGGGGGCGGGGGTCTATAGATACGCAGTATTTT,CASSKYGGRGSIDTQYF
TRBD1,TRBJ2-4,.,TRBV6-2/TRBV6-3,TGTGCCAGCAGACCCGACAGGGAACCTCTTGAGGGCAAAAACATTCAGTACTTC,CASRPDREPLEGKNIQYF
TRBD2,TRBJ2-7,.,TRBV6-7,TGTGCCAGCAGGTTTCGAGGGACTAGCGGGGGGCACTACAATGAGCAGTACTTC,CASRFRGTSGGHYNEQYF
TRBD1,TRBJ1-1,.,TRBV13,TGTGCCAGCAGCTCACCGGGACAGGGAGATTGGGCTTTCTTT,CASSSPGQGDWAFF
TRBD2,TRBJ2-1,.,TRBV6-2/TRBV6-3,TGTGCCAGCAGCGCCTTGACTAGCGGGTCCTACAATGAGCAGTTCTTC,CASSALTSGSYNEQFF
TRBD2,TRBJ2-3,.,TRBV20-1,TGCAGTGCTCCGACGAGCGGGGGGCGACCAAACACAGATACGCAGTATTTT,CSAPTSGGRPNTDTQYF
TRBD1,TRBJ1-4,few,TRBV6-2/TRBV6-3,TGTGCCAGCAGTTCCGGGACAGGGGATGAAAAACTGTTTTTT,CASSSGTGDEKLFF
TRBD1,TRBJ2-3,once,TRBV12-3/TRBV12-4,TGTGCCAGCAGTTCCTCCGGGACAGGGGGCGCAGATACGCAGTATTTT,CASSSSGTGGADTQYF
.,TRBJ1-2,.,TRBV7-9,TGTGCCAGCACCAGGGCGTCGGACTATGGCTACACCTTC,CASTRASDYGYTF
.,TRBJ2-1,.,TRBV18,TGTGCCAGCTCAATTACAGGCGAGCAGTTCTTC,CASSITGEQFF
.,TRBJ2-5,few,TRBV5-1,TGCGCCAGCAGCGTCGATCCTGGGGAGACCCAGTACTTC,CASSVDPGETQYF
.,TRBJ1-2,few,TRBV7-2,TGTGCCAGCAGCTTAGCGCAAATTGGGGGCGGCTACACCTTC,CASSLAQIGGGYTF
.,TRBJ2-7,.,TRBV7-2,TGTGCCAGCAGCTTGATGGACTCGCGAGGCGAGCAGTACTTC,CASSLMDSRGEQYF
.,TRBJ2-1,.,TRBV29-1,TGCAGCGTTGTGAGGGCAGCGGAGACCCAGTTCTTC,CSVVRAAETQFF
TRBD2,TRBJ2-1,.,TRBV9,TGTGCCAGCAGCCCGCGACTAGCGGGGGGGCTCGATGAGCAGTTCTTC,CASSPRLAGGLDEQFF
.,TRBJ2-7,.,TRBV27,TGTGCCAGCAAACCGACCAGCTCCTACGAGCAGTACTTC,CASKPTSSYEQYF
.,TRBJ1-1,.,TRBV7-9,TGTGCCAGCAGCTTAGGGACGAACCCCAATGAAGCTTTCTTT,CASSLGTNPNEAFF
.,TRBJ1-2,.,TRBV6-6,TGTGCCAGCAGAGACGGGGGAAACTATGGCTACACCTTC,CASRDGGNYGYTF
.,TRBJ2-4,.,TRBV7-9,TGTGCCAGCAGCTTAGGGGTAGAGCCAGGACTAAACATTCAGTACTTC,CASSLGVEPGLNIQYF
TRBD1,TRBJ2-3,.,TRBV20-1,TGCAGCGCGGACAGGCCCACAGATACGCAGTATTTT,CSADRPTDTQYF
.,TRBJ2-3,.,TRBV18,TGTGCCAGCTCGGCTCAGACAGGTCCCACAGATACGCAGTATTTT,CASSAQTGPTDTQYF
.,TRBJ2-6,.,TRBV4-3,TGCGCCAGCAGCCAAGATCGTGAAGGGTGCGGGGCCAACGTCCTGACTTTC,CASSQDREGCGANVLTF
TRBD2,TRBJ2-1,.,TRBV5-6,TGTGCCAGCAGCTTGCCCGGGCTAGCGGGGGGTAATCCTTCCAATGAGCAGTTCTTC,CASSLPGLAGGNPSNEQFF
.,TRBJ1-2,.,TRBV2,TGTGCCAGCAGATCCTACCTGGGCTACACCTTC,CASRSYLGYTF
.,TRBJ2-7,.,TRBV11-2,TGTGCCAGCAGCTTAGCTTCTCCGGGGCGCTACGAGCAGTACTTC,CASSLASPGRYEQYF
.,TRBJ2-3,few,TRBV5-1,TGCGCCAGCAGCTTGGAAGGGGGGAACACAGATACGCAGTATTTT,CASSLEGGNTDTQYF
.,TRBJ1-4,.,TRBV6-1,TGTGCCAGCAGTGAAAGCGCAGGGAGACCTGAAAAACTGTTTTTT,CASSESAGRPEKLFF
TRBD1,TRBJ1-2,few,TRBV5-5,TGTGCCAGCAGCTTCCGACAGGGCAGCCGGTATGGCTACACCTTC,CASSFRQGSRYGYTF
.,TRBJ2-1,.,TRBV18,TGTGCCAGCTCACCACGGTTTCAACGGACTTACAATGAGCAGTTCTTC,CASSPRFQRTYNEQFF
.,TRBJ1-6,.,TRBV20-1,TGCAGTGCTAGAGATTGGAAGAGGCCCGCGGTGGTATGGTCACCCCTCCACTTT,CSARDWKRPAVVWSPLHF
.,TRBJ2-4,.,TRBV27,TGTGCCAGCAGTTTCGGAGTGGAGCTTTGGGAGCAGTACTTC,CASSFGVELWEQYF
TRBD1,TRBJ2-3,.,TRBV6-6,TGTGCCAGCACCCAAATGCAGGGGGATATGCAGTATTTT,CASTQMQGDMQYF
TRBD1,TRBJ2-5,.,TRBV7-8,TGTGCCAGCAGCCCCGGGGACAGGGGTTTCCAAGAGACCCAGTACTTC,CASSPGDRGFQETQYF
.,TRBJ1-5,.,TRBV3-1,TGTGCCAGCAGCCAAGTAATGGATCAGCCCCAGCATTTT,CASSQVMDQPQHF
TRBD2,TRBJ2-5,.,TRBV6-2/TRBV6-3,TGTGCCAGCAATTACTATAGCGGGGGGAGAAATGAGCAGTACTTC,CASNYYSGGRNEQYF
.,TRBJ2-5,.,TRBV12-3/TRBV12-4,TGTGCCAGCAGTTTCCTCGGGCGGTCTCTACGGGAGCAGTACTTC,CASSFLGRSLREQYF
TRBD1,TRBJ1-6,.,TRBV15,TGTGCCACCAGCAGAGATTCGACAGGGAGCTATAATTCACCCCTCCACTTT,CATSRDSTGSYNSPLHF
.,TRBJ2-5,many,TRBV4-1,TGCGCCAGCAGCCTCCTGGGTTCGGCAGGGGATCAAGAGACCCAGTACTTC,CASSLLGSAGDQETQYF
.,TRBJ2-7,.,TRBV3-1,TGTGCCAGCAGCCATTCCGGGCCGGGGGAGCAGTACTTC,CASSHSGPGEQYF
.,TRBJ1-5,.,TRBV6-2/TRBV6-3,TGTGCCAGCGCAGCACAATATAGCAATCAGCCCCAGCATTTT,CASAAQYSNQPQHF
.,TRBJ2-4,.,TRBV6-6,TGTGCCAGCAGGGCGGACGGACAACGCAAAAACATTCAGTACTTC,CASRADGQRKNIQYF
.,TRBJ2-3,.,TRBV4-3,TGCGCCAGCAGCCAAGATGACGGGGTCGCGCAGTATTTT,CASSQDDGVAQYF
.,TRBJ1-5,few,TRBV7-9,TGTGCCAGCAGCTTAGATTGGGGTAGCAATCAGCCCCAGCATTTT,CASSLDWGSNQPQHF